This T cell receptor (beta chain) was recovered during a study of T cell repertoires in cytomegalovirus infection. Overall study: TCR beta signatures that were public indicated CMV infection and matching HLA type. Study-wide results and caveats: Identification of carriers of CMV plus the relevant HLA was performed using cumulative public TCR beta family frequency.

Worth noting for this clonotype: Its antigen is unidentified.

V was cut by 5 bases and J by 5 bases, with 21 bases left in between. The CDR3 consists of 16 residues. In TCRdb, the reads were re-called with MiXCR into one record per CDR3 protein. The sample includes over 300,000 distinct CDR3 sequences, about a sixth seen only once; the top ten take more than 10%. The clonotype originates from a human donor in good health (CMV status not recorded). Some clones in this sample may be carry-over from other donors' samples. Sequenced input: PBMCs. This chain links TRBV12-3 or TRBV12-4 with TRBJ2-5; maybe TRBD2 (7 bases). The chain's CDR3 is CASSPKSGGPGETQYF. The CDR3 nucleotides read TGTGCCAGCAGTCCCAAATCCGGGGGGCCTGGGGAGACCCAGTACTTC.